This T cell receptor (beta chain) is from a study of T cell repertoires in cytomegalovirus infection. As for the study in general: HLA-B-restricted CMV epitopes that are well studied were used alongside recently identified HLA-C-restricted ones. Public TCR beta signatures were indicative of both CMV infection and a matching HLA type. Overall study findings and caveats: Within the response measured ex vivo, HLA-C-restricted CMV-specific TCR beta clonotypes were dominant. Accumulated public TCR beta family frequency recognized individuals carrying CMV together with the relevant HLA.

From germline, CDR1 is SGHVS and CDR2 FQNEAQ. Trimming at V came to 0 bases and at J to 9 bases, leaving 5 bases not matched to a gene. This CDR3 contains 16 residues. This clonotype has more than one count but fewer than ten. Its antigen is still unknown. MiXCR, run by TCRdb on the reads, gives a single entry per CDR3 protein. The sample yields roughly 570,000 distinct CDR3 sequences, around 40% seen once. The source is a human donor in good health (CMV status not recorded). Some clones in this sample may be carry-over from other donors' samples. This specimen was cultured PBMCs, taken from culture after CMV antigen stimulation. The chain has TRBV7-8 and TRBJ2-1, with 13 bases that match TRBD2. CDR3: CASSLARTSGGGEQFF. The CDR3 DNA sequence: TGTGCCAGCAGCTTAGCCCGGACTAGCGGGGGAGGTGAGCAGTTCTTC. Variable domain in full (rest from reference TRBV7-8 and TRBJ2-1): GAGVSQSPRYKVAKRGQDVALRCDPISGHVSLFWYQQALGQGPEFLTYFQNEAQLDKSGLPSDRFFAERPEGSVSTLKIQRTQQEDSAVYLCASSLARTSGGGEQFFGPGTRLTVL.